This T cell receptor beta chain was sequenced during a study of blood T cell repertoires in COVID-19 (TCRdb year 2020). Concerning the study at large: Samples covering the acute and convalescent phases of COVID-19 were provided by collaborators in the United States, Italy and Spain. The samples were drawn from two sources: the first 160 participants of the ongoing ImmuneRACE study, and fewer than 1,500 subjects contributed by 6 global collaborators. The repertoires were released in a freely available public database meant as a resource for research on the immune response to SARS-CoV-2. Where available, HLA class I and class II types were taken from metadata supplied by the sample provider and were not determined by assay-based typing. The prospective study material was composed of cDNA or gDNA derived from T cells, B-cell-depleted T cells, or PBMCs. A de-identified subject ID, COVID-19 status, age in years and sex were almost always included in the sample metadata. Subjects who had been exposed to COVID-19, were actively infected with it, or had recovered from it provided the deeply sampled blood TCRbeta repertoires that made up the dataset. Overall study outcomes, separate from this receptor: The quantity of clinical and demographic metadata differed by source and by participant and was supplied without curation.

TCRbeta CDR3 regions were amplified from genomic DNA by means of the immunoSEQ Assay, a bias-controlled multiplex PCR. Per the authors' processing: Within the assay, amplification of reference gene primers was used to estimate how many nucleated cells each sample contained. Sequence reads were collapsed and filtered to measure the absolute abundance of every unique TCRbeta CDR3 rearrangement. For each sample, productive Simpson clonality was calculated as the square root of Simpson's diversity index across productive rearrangements. TCRdb provides this immuneACCESS table in a form limited to in-frame rearrangements. Some clones are lacking; in checked studies, under half of them reflect an unresolved V gene, and why the rest are absent is not known. The D gene and trimming were derived from the DNA, and the V and J assignments and clone size from that table. In this sample the table shows about 59,000 clones, more than 70% of which occur a single time. The biggest ten clones account for 7.2% of the sample.

Each collaborating institution followed its own protocols to collect whole blood in K2EDTA tubes. Collaborator samples were shipped for TCRbeta analysis as frozen whole blood, isolated PBMCs, or DNA extracted from either sample type. For this clone: The antigen it recognizes is unknown. Base-call qualities are not available, and no considerably larger clone is one nucleotide away.

CDR1 and CDR2 are read off the germline V gene as SGHTA and FQGTGA. Trimming removed 5 bases from V and 5 bases from J, leaving 12 bases between the germline ends. The cysteine opens and the phenylalanine closes a CDR3 of 13 amino acids. Just the 39-base CDR3 DNA is kept, in frame starting at base 1. This chain is built from TRBV7-3 and TRBJ2-5; no D gene is confidently identified. The TCR was taken from a man aged 55-75 years with acute or convalescent COVID-19. The sequencing input was peripheral blood. The CDR3 corresponds to CASSPGSGETQYF. The DNA is as follows: TGTGCCAGCAGCCCTGGATCCGGGGAGACCCAGTACTTC. The entire variable domain, with the stretches around the CDR3 drawn from the reference TRBV7-3 and TRBJ2-5 proteins, is GAGVSQTPSNKVTEKGKYVELRCDPISGHTALYWYRQSLGQGPEFLIYFQGTGAADDSGLPNDRFFAVRPEGSVSTLKIQRTERGDSAVYLCASSPGSGETQYFGPGTRLLVL.